The 29 T cell receptor beta chains below all came from one sample that was sequenced in a study of cytotoxic CD8 clonotypes in ibrutinib-treated CLL listed by TCRdb under 2021. Library prep was done by the immunoSEQ multiplex PCR assay. The table was pulled from immuneACCESS by TCRdb, which kept in-frame rearrangements only. Such tables lose some clones; where checked, under half of the loss comes from unresolved V genes, and the rest has no known cause. Counted in this sample were 12,000 to 15,000 clones; roughly 64% of them appeared once. The ten biggest clones cover roughly 40% of the sample. Sequencing was performed on PBMCs, taken before ibrutinib treatment. Receptor source: a human donor with chronic lymphocytic leukemia.

Comments on this clone: A much larger clonotype is one base distant, so this may be a read error. This sequence joins TRBV4-1 and TRBJ1-5; D unresolved. V was clipped by 4 bases and J by 7 bases, with 17 bases between them. The germline CDR1 and CDR2 sequences are MGHRA and YSYEKL. The CDR3 is 15 amino acids. DNA of the CDR3: TGCGCCAGCAGCCCACAAAGGAGCCTGAGGCAGCCCCAGCATTTT. Translating gives CASSPQRSLRQPQHF.

This sequence joins TRBV27 and TRBJ1-1, with D possibly matching TRBD1 (5 bases). This CDR3 is 16 amino acids long. Germline V gene sequence: CDR1 MNHEY, CDR2 SMNVEV (reference sequence). The V gene lost 2 bases and the J gene lost 4 bases, with 17 bases spanning the gap. CDR3 sequence: CASSLVSGAVVTEAFF. CDR3 in DNA: TGTGCCAGCAGTTTAGTATCTGGGGCGGTGGTCACTGAAGCTTTCTTT.

The V call is TRBV11-2, the J call TRBJ2-1, with TRBD1 as a possible D gene (5 bases). There are 15 residues in the CDR3. With 5 bases removed from V and 1 base from J, the gap between germline ends came to 12 bases. Germline V CDR1 and CDR2: SGHAT, FQNNGV. The CDR3 loop reads CASSPLGDSYNEQFF. Written as DNA, the CDR3 is TGTGCCAGCAGCCCTCTAGGGGATTCCTACAATGAGCAGTTCTTC.

This chain uses TRBV5-8 with TRBJ2-1; D could derive from TRBD1 or TRBD2 (5 bases each). The V and J ends lost 7 bases and 4 bases respectively, with 9 bases between them. The V gene's germline CDR1 is SGHTS and CDR2 YDEGEE. The CDR3 runs to 12 residues. CDR3 sequence: CASWGSYNEQFF. The CDR3 DNA follows: TGTGCCAGCTGGGGGTCGTACAATGAGCAGTTCTTC.

CDR3 amino acids: CASSQELPGRNSPLHF. CDR3 nucleotide sequence: TGTGCCAGCAGCCAAGAGTTGCCAGGGCGGAATTCACCCCTCCACTTT. The rearrangement uses TRBV4-2 and TRBJ1-6; D might be TRBD1 (5 bases). The germline gives CDR1 LGHNA, CDR2 YNFKEQ. The V end was cut by 0 bases, the J end by 7 bases, with 13 bases between. The CDR3 is 16 residues long.

The chain combines TRBV5-4 with TRBJ1-1, with D unresolved. The CDR3 contains 12 residues. Germline V gives CDR1 SGHNT, CDR2 YYREEE (reference sequence). Between the trimmed V and J ends, which lost 4 bases and 2 bases, there was a span of 6 bases. CDR3 sequence: CASSRDNTEAFF. The DNA for the CDR3 is TGTGCCAGCAGCCGAGATAACACTGAAGCTTTCTTT. Looking up the rest from reference TRBV5-4 and TRBJ1-1 gives the full variable domain: ETGVTQSPTHLIKTRGQQVTLRCSSQSGHNTVSWYQQALGQGPQFIFQYYREEENGRGNFPPRFSGLQFPNYSSELNVNALELDDSALYLCASSRDNTEAFFGQGTRLTVV.

V is TRBV7-6 and J is TRBJ2-7; a possible D gene is TRBD2 (5 bases). This CDR3 spans 13 amino acids. The V gene lost 3 bases and the J gene lost 5 bases, with 11 bases spanning the gap. Germline V gene lookup returns CDR1 SGHVS and CDR2 FNYEAQ. As DNA, the CDR3 is TGTGCCAGCAGCTTCGGGGTGAGGAACGAGCAGTACTTC. Amino acids: CASSFGVRNEQYF. Variable domain in full (rest from reference TRBV7-6 and TRBJ2-7): GAGVSQSPRYKVTKRGQDVALRCDPISGHVSLYWYRQALGQGPEFLTYFNYEAQQDKSGLPNDRFSAERPEGSISTLTIQRTEQRDSAMYRCASSFGVRNEQYFGPGTRLTVT.

Concerning this clone itself: The sample holds other DNA sequences that translate to the same CDR3. The chain recombines TRBV7-6 with TRBJ1-2; D gene ambiguous. V was shortened by 6 bases and J by 6 bases, with 11 bases between the two germline ends. The CDR3 totals 12 residues. Germline CDR1 SGHVS, CDR2 FNYEAQ. This chain's CDR3 is CASSSGVDGYTF. CDR3 DNA sequence: TGTGCCAGCAGTTCAGGCGTTGATGGCTACACCTTC. Variable domain in full (rest from reference TRBV7-6 and TRBJ1-2): GAGVSQSPRYKVTKRGQDVALRCDPISGHVSLYWYRQALGQGPEFLTYFNYEAQQDKSGLPNDRFSAERPEGSISTLTIQRTEQRDSAMYRCASSSGVDGYTFGSGTRLTVV.

The genes are TRBV9 and TRBJ1-5; no definite D call. V gave up 0 bases and J gave up 1 base, with 8 bases separating them. The CDR3 consists of 15 residues. Germline V CDR1 and CDR2: SGDLS, YYNGEE. CDR3 sequence (DNA): TGTGCCAGCAGCGTAGCCGGAGCCAGCAATCAGCCCCAGCATTTT. The encoded protein is CASSVAGASNQPQHF.

This clone has more than one count but fewer than ten. The chain couples TRBV10-1 to TRBJ2-7, with D possibly being TRBD1 (6 bases). V was clipped by 2 bases and J by 2 bases, with 7 bases between them. The CDR3 has 13 residues. The germline gives CDR1 WNHNN, CDR2 SYGVQD (reference sequence). In DNA, the CDR3 is TGCGCCAGCAGTGAGAACAGGGCCTACGAGCAGTACTTC. Its protein is CASSENRAYEQYF.

The genes are TRBV27 and TRBJ2-1; 7 bases line up with TRBD1. The length of the CDR3 is 16 residues. V lost 5 bases and J lost 2; bases outside the gene matches: 9. CDR1 and CDR2 (germline): MNHEY, SMNVEV (reference sequence). The CDR3 loop reads CASSPLGDSAYNEQFF. The CDR3, as DNA: TGTGCCAGCAGTCCCCTCGGGGACAGCGCCTACAATGAGCAGTTCTTC.

This clone turned up a few times. The genes are TRBV2 and TRBJ1-2; 7 positions agree with TRBD1. J was trimmed by 2 bases and V by 5 bases; bases with no gene match: 8. The CDR3 runs 15 residues. Looked up from germline, CDR1 is SNHLY and CDR2 is FYNNEI. The CDR3 bases are TGTGCCAGCAGTTCCCCGAGACAGGGAAACTATGGCTACACCTTC. The encoded protein is CASSSPRQGNYGYTF.

The rearrangement uses TRBV25-1 and TRBJ2-1; 7 bases are a match to TRBD2. Germline values: CDR1 MGHDK, CDR2 SYGVNS. J lost 9 bases, V lost 4 bases, and 15 bases had no gene match. The CDR3 has 16 residues. This chain's CDR3 is CASSVLRRGRGGEQFF. In nucleotides, the CDR3 is TGTGCCAGCAGTGTCCTAAGGCGGGGGAGGGGCGGTGAGCAGTTCTTC.

The chain joins TRBV5-4 to TRBJ2-1, with 11 bases aligning to TRBD1. The CDR3 covers 14 residues. With V trimmed by 1 base and J by 12 bases, 6 bases remained unmatched. Germline CDR1 SGHNT, CDR2 YYREEE (reference sequence). CDR3 DNA: TGTGCCAGCAGCTTGCCCGGACAGGGGGCCGGGCAGTTCTTC. Amino acid sequence: CASSLPGQGAGQFF.

J is TRBJ1-2 and V is TRBV19; no reliable D call. The CDR3 spans 14 residues. V gave up 3 bases and J gave up 0 bases, with 8 bases separating them. Germline CDR1 reads LNHDA; CDR2 reads SQIVND (reference sequence). The CDR3 protein is CASSMGEANYGYTF. CDR3 DNA: TGTGCCAGTAGTATGGGAGAAGCTAACTATGGCTACACCTTC.

The chain uses TRBV7-6 and TRBJ2-5; unclear D gene. CDR3 length: 13 amino acids. Trimming took 5 bases from V and 1 from J, leaving 8 bases between them. Germline CDR1 and CDR2: SGHVS and FNYEAQ. The CDR3 here is CASSLPAQETQYF. In DNA, the CDR3 is TGTGCCAGCAGCCTGCCCGCCCAAGAGACCCAGTACTTC.

This chain joins TRBV5-1 and TRBJ2-1, with TRBD2 matching over 13 bases. CDR3 size: 15 residues. Germline CDR1 reads SGHRS; CDR2 reads YFSETQ. With 2 bases clipped from V and 9 bases from J, the junction kept 5 bases outside the gene matches. The CDR3 spells CASSLGLAGVSEQFF. CDR3 nucleotides: TGCGCCAGCAGCTTAGGACTAGCGGGGGTTAGTGAGCAGTTCTTC.

The chain uses TRBV5-4 and TRBJ2-5; D perhaps matches TRBD2 (6 bases). The CDR3 covers 15 residues. The V end lost 0 bases, the J end lost 3 bases, and 12 bases lay between the germline ends. CDR1 and CDR2 from the germline V gene are SGHNT and YYREEE (reference sequence). CDR3 DNA: TGTGCCAGCAGCTTGGGGGACTCGACCAAAGAGACCCAGTACTTC. As protein: CASSLGDSTKETQYF.

This clone was counted only a few times. This chain links TRBV19 with TRBJ1-2; D gene unclear. Trimming left V 3 bases short and J 0 bases short, with 5 bases between. This CDR3 is 13 amino acids long. Germline V gene lookup returns CDR1 LNHDA and CDR2 SQIVND (reference sequence). The DNA for the CDR3 is TGTGCCAGTAGTATGGGTACTAACTATGGCTACACCTTC. Its protein product is CASSMGTNYGYTF.

The CDR3 loop reads CASSTASYEQYF. The CDR3 nucleotides are TGTGCCAGCTCGACAGCCTCCTACGAGCAGTACTTC. The chain combines TRBV5-5 with TRBJ2-7, with D maybe TRBD1 (5 bases). V was clipped by 7 bases and J by 0 bases, with 8 bases between them. Looked up from germline, CDR1 is SGHKS and CDR2 is YYEKEE (reference sequence). The CDR3 consists of 12 residues.

The gene calls are TRBV5-4 and TRBJ2-1; perhaps D is TRBD1 or TRBD2 (6 bases each). Germline V gene sequence: CDR1 SGHNT, CDR2 YYREEE (reference sequence). The CDR3 runs to 15 residues. V lost 4 bases and J lost 8, with 19 bases in between. The CDR3 here is CASSKGGKGTDEQFF. In DNA, the CDR3 is TGTGCCAGCAGCAAAGGGGGGAAGGGGACGGATGAGCAGTTCTTC.

The chain links TRBV5-4 to TRBJ1-3; no reliable D call. V was shortened by 3 bases and J by 4 bases, with 14 bases between the two germline ends. Germline V gene lookup returns CDR1 SGHNT and CDR2 YYREEE (reference sequence). The CDR3 runs to 15 residues. This CDR3 is CASSYSPAGGNTIYF. As DNA, the CDR3 is TGTGCCAGCAGCTACTCTCCGGCAGGAGGAAACACCATATATTTT.

This clone appeared a few times. The CDR3 bases are TGTGCCAGCAGTTCACCGTACAGGGGAAGCTATGGCTACACCTTC. This gives the protein CASSSPYRGSYGYTF. The chain uses TRBV27 and TRBJ1-2, with 7 positions matching TRBD1. J was trimmed by 4 bases and V by 4 bases; bases with no gene match: 9. Germline CDR1 MNHEY, CDR2 SMNVEV (reference sequence). The CDR3 totals 15 residues.

This clone has just one count. The chain employs TRBV6-1 and TRBJ1-6, with D uncertain. The CDR3 is 13 amino acids. Trimming stripped 7 bases from V and 8 bases from J, with 12 bases between. Germline V gene lookup returns CDR1 MNHNS and CDR2 SASEGT. This chain's CDR3 is CASNILLDSPLHF. The DNA for the CDR3 is TGTGCCAGCAATATTTTACTGGATTCACCCCTCCACTTT.

The chain links TRBV12-5 to TRBJ1-3; possible D gene TRBD1, 6 bases. V was clipped by 0 bases and J by 1 base, with 16 bases between them. This CDR3 has 18 amino acids. Germline values: CDR1 LGHNT, CDR2 FRNRAP. This chain's CDR3 is CASGLVWVGGKSGNTIYF. The DNA of the CDR3 is TGTGCTAGTGGTTTGGTATGGGTAGGGGGAAAATCTGGAAACACCATATATTTT.

The chain's CDR3 is CSARGQLEAFF. DNA of the CDR3: TGCAGTGCTAGGGGGCAACTTGAAGCTTTCTTT. The chain has TRBV20-1 and TRBJ1-1; D is possibly TRBD1 (5 bases). V shed 3 bases and J shed 7 bases, with 9 bases lying between them. CDR3 size: 11 residues. CDR1 and CDR2 from the germline V gene are DFQATT and SNEGSKA (reference sequence).

The J gene is TRBJ2-7, the V gene TRBV4-1, with D unclear. V dropped 1 base and J dropped 3 bases, with 10 bases sitting between them. Germline V lookup: CDR1 MGHRA, CDR2 YSYEKL. The CDR3 loop spans 14 amino acids. DNA for the CDR3: TGCGCCAGCAGCCAAGGCCAGGCTGGCTACGAGCAGTACTTC. Its protein is CASSQGQAGYEQYF.

A remark on this clone: Germline and junction disagree at one end, which may indicate a read error. This sequence joins TRBV19 and TRBJ2-1, with 7 bases fitting TRBD2. CDR3 length: 15 residues. Germline CDR1 reads LNHDA; CDR2 reads SQIVND (reference sequence). As DNA, the CDR3 is TGTGCCAGTAGCATAGGCGGGGGTGAGTACAATGAGCAGTTCTTC. It translates to CASSIGGGEYNEQFF.

The chain uses TRBV5-6 and TRBJ2-5; 8 nucleotides agree with TRBD2. The CDR3 spans 16 residues. The V segment lost 6 bases and the J segment 5 bases; nucleotides outside the gene matches: 15. Germline V lookup: CDR1 SGHDT, CDR2 YYEEEE. The CDR3 bases are TGTGCCAGCAACAACCTGGGGACGCGGGAGGTGGAGACCCAGTACTTC. The encoded protein is CASNNLGTREVETQYF. Variable domain in full (rest from reference TRBV5-6 and TRBJ2-5): DAGVTQSPTHLIKTRGQQVTLRCSPKSGHDTVSWYQQALGQGPQFIFQYYEEEERQRGNFPDRFSGHQFPNYSSELNVNALLLGDSALYLCASNNLGTREVETQYFGPGTRLLVL.